This T cell receptor beta chain was profiled in a study of cytomegalovirus exposure and HLA in healthy donors. This CDR3 spans 14 amino acids. Germline CDR1 and CDR2: SGDLS and YYNGEE. With 2 bases removed from V and 6 bases from J, the gap between germline ends came to 14 bases. Regarding this clone: Its antigen is currently unknown.

Study-wide findings and caveats: Earlier analysis looked at TCR beta V segments, and most were productive about 87% or about 30% of the time. A later analysis found common viral pathogens apparently linked to several of the most significant clusters. The study recorded 160 or so TCR beta chains that were cytomegalovirus-associated.

Both 60 Vbeta primers and 13 Jbeta primers went into the PCR. Measured with immunoSEQ multiplex PCR; TCRdb has only the in-frame clones, and not every one. This sample has around 190,000 clones, with about 77% found just once. V gene TRBV9 combines with J gene TRBJ1-1; no reliable D call. The sequence was collected from a woman in her 30s in good health and CMV-seronegative. The source material was PBMCs. CDR3 DNA: TGTGCCAGCAGCGTCGCTCAGGAGGACGCTGAAGCTTTCTTT. Translated: CASSVAQEDAEAFF.